One and the same sample provided the 26 T cell receptor beta chains below, sequenced in a study of cytomegalovirus exposure and HLA in healthy donors. Some clones are missing from TCRdb's copy, which holds only in-frame ones; the method was immunoSEQ multiplex PCR. The repertoire holds around 160,000 clones, with over 80% as singletons. Sequenced sample: PBMCs. The origin of the receptors is a young man in good health and CMV-seropositive.

V and J are TRBV13 and TRBJ1-1; 9 bases are shared with TRBD1. The CDR3 runs to 15 residues. The V segment lost 3 bases and the J segment 4 bases; nucleotides outside the gene matches: 6. Germline CDR1 and CDR2: PRHDT and FYEKMQ (reference sequence). CDR3 amino acids: CASSFLQGAVTEAFF. Written as DNA, the CDR3 is TGTGCCAGCAGCTTCCTACAGGGGGCGGTCACTGAAGCTTTCTTT.

This clone was detected only once. The V and J genes are TRBV4-3 and TRBJ1-6, with 7 bases matching TRBD1. This CDR3 is 15 amino acids long. Germline CDR1 and CDR2: LGHNA and YSLEER. The ends lost 4 bases at V and 5 bases at J; junction bases unmatched: 5. CDR3 nucleotide sequence: TGCGCCAGCAGCCGGGGGACAGCGGATAATTCACCCCTCCACTTT. Translating gives CASSRGTADNSPLHF.

This clone was counted a few times. The chain uses TRBV7-2 and TRBJ1-1; possibly TRBD1 for D (5 bases). CDR1 is SGHTA, CDR2 FQGNSA, per germline. Trimming took off 6 bases at V and 3 bases at J, with 8 bases between the two ends. This CDR3 region has 12 residues. CDR3 sequence: CASSKGDTEAFF. DNA for the CDR3: TGTGCCAGCAGTAAAGGGGACACTGAAGCTTTCTTT.

The chain couples TRBV2 to TRBJ2-3; 13 nucleotides agree with TRBD2. This CDR3 is built from 18 residues. Trimming removed 5 bases from V and 3 bases from J; junction bases left unmatched: 11. Germline values: CDR1 SNHLY, CDR2 FYNNEI. CDR3: CASSQTSGGADRTDTQYF. CDR3 DNA: TGTGCCAGCAGTCAAACTAGCGGGGGGGCAGATCGGACAGATACGCAGTATTTT. The variable domain in full, with the rest retrieved from reference TRBV2 and TRBJ2-3, is EPEVTQTPSHQVTQMGQEVILRCVPISNHLYFYWYRQILGQKVEFLVSFYNNEISEKSEIFDDQFSVERPDGSNFTLKIRSTKLEDSAMYFCASSQTSGGADRTDTQYFGPGTRLTVL.

This chain connects TRBV7-9 to TRBJ1-5; 8 bases line up with TRBD1. CDR1 and CDR2 (germline): SEHNR, FQNEAQ (reference sequence). The CDR3 sequence is 15 residues long. V lost 1 base to trimming and J lost 5 bases; unmatched junction nucleotides: 4. The CDR3 protein is CASSLGQGPYQPQHF. CDR3 DNA: TGTGCCAGCAGCTTAGGACAGGGGCCTTATCAGCCCCAGCATTTT.

This chain links TRBV7-2 with TRBJ1-2; TRBD1 agrees at 7 bases. This CDR3 has 12 residues. Looked up from germline, CDR1 is SGHTA and CDR2 is FQGNSA. J was trimmed by 8 bases and V by 4 bases; bases with no gene match: 4. This CDR3 is CASSSNRGGYTF. DNA of the CDR3: TGTGCCAGCAGCTCGAACAGGGGCGGCTACACCTTC.

This clone was picked up one time. The chain has TRBV4-3 and TRBJ1-1; 9 bases agree with TRBD1. J gave up 3 bases and V 1 base, and 6 bases lay outside the gene matches. CDR3 length: 16 residues. Germline loops: CDR1 LGHNA, CDR2 YSLEER. CDR3 sequence: CASSQGAGQGYTEAFF. The CDR3 nucleotides are TGCGCCAGCAGCCAAGGAGCAGGACAGGGGTACACTGAAGCTTTCTTT.

The rearrangement links TRBV10-3 to TRBJ2-7; 8 bases are shared with TRBD1. The CDR3 runs to 14 residues. The V gene's germline CDR1 is ENHRY and CDR2 SYGVKD. V was clipped by 0 bases and J by 3 bases; unmatched bases: 1. This CDR3 reads CAISESTGGYEQYF. The CDR3 nucleotides read TGTGCCATCAGTGAGTCAACAGGGGGCTACGAGCAGTACTTC.

The gene calls are TRBV7-9 and TRBJ1-2, with D possibly TRBD1 on 6 matching bases. V lost 7 bases and J lost 3, with 15 bases in between. Germline CDR1 and CDR2: SEHNR and FQNEAQ (reference sequence). This CDR3 region has 14 residues. The CDR3 DNA sequence: TGTGCCAGCAAGCTTGGGGCAGGGGACTATGGCTACACCTTC. Protein: CASKLGAGDYGYTF. The variable domain in full, with the rest retrieved from reference TRBV7-9 and TRBJ1-2, is DTGVSQNPRHKITKRGQNVTFRCDPISEHNRLYWYRQTLGQGPEFLTYFQNEAQLEKSRLLSDRFSAERPKGSFSTLEIQRTEQGDSAMYLCASKLGAGDYGYTFGSGTRLTVV.

V gene TRBV30 combines with J gene TRBJ2-1, with D maybe TRBD2 (5 bases). V was pared by 4 bases and J by 10 bases, with 11 bases between. The CDR3 has 11 residues. Germline values: CDR1 GTSNPN, CDR2 SVGIG (reference sequence). CDR3 bases: TGTGCCTGGACGGCCAGGAGGGAGCAGTTCTTC. It yields the protein CAWTARREQFF. Full variable domain (remainder filled in from reference TRBV30 and TRBJ2-1): SQTIHQWPATLVQPVGSPLSLECTVEGTSNPNLYWYRQAAGRGLQLLFYSVGIGQISSEVPQNLSASRPQDRQFILSSKKLLLSDSGFYLCAWTARREQFFGPGTRLTVL.

V and J are TRBV13 and TRBJ2-3; 9 bases map to TRBD2. This CDR3 has 14 residues. The J segment lost 1 base and the V segment lost 7 bases, leaving 3 bases of the junction unmatched. CDR1 PRHDT and CDR2 FYEKMQ come from the germline V gene (reference sequence). CDR3 bases: TGTGCCAGCATGCGGACTAGCGGCACAGATACGCAGTATTTT. This translates into CASMRTSGTDTQYF.

The chain links TRBV4-1 to TRBJ2-1; D may be TRBD1 (6 bases). Germline-derived CDR1 and CDR2 are MGHRA and YSYEKL. The V and J ends lost 3 bases and 4 bases respectively, with 10 bases between them. The length of the CDR3 is 14 residues. The CDR3 DNA sequence: TGCGCCAGCAGCCAGGGAAGGGGGTACAATGAGCAGTTCTTC. Its translation is CASSQGRGYNEQFF.

The V gene is TRBV6-6, the J gene TRBJ1-2, with D unclear. Germline values: CDR1 MNHNY, CDR2 SVGAGI (reference sequence). The CDR3 contains 13 residues. The V end was cut by 6 bases, the J end by 2 bases, with 10 bases between. The CDR3 sequence is CASRGRKNYGYTF. The CDR3 nucleotides are TGTGCCAGCAGGGGCAGGAAAAACTATGGCTACACCTTC.

This clone was counted a few times. This chain links TRBV18 with TRBJ1-5, with TRBD1 matching 7 bases. The length of the CDR3 is 15 residues. Per the germline V gene, CDR1 is KGHSH and CDR2 is LQKENI. V lost 2 bases, J lost 5 bases, and 6 bases stayed unmatched. CDR3 DNA: TGTGCCAGCTCACCATCTACCGGGACAGATCAGCCCCAGCATTTT. Translated, it gives CASSPSTGTDQPQHF.

J is TRBJ2-7 and V is TRBV9; TRBD2 matches 8 bases. Germline V gives CDR1 SGDLS, CDR2 YYNGEE. V was pared by 0 bases and J by 7 bases, with 12 bases of the junction left unmatched. This CDR3 is 16 amino acids long. This CDR3 is CASSVDKGLGLREQYF. For the CDR3, the DNA is TGTGCCAGCAGCGTAGATAAGGGACTAGGGCTTAGGGAGCAGTACTTC.

This clone appeared a few times. The chain is built from TRBV2 and TRBJ1-1; D is possibly TRBD1 (5 bases). The CDR3 totals 16 residues. Germline V gives CDR1 SNHLY, CDR2 FYNNEI. V was clipped by 7 bases and J by 4 bases, with 22 bases between them. CDR3 sequence: CASIVLGAGSGTEAFF. In DNA form, the CDR3 reads TGTGCCAGCATAGTATTAGGGGCAGGGTCGGGCACTGAAGCTTTCTTT.

Note on this clone: Its ends do not fully match the called genes, so a read error is possible. The rearrangement joins TRBV7-7 to TRBJ2-3; the match to TRBD2 covers 8 bases. CDR1 and CDR2 (germline): SSHAT, FNYEAQ (reference sequence). The CDR3 is 17 amino acids. The CDR3 nucleotides read TGTGCTAGCAGCTTAGCGGAATGGCGGGGGGCAACAGATACGCAGTATTTT. This codes for CASSLAEWRGATDTQYF.

This clone was detected once. This chain connects TRBV10-1 to TRBJ1-1; no reliable D call. In germline, CDR1 is WNHNN, CDR2 SYGVQD (reference sequence). The CDR3 spans 13 residues. The V end lost 6 bases, the J end lost 4 bases, and 12 bases lay between the germline ends. CDR3 protein: CASRVTLGTEAFF. CDR3 coding DNA: TGCGCCAGCAGAGTGACCCTAGGCACTGAAGCTTTCTTT.

The rearrangement links TRBV6-5 to TRBJ2-2, with 7 bases fitting TRBD2. V lost 2 bases to trimming and J lost 4 bases; unmatched junction nucleotides: 7. The CDR3 consists of 16 residues. CDR1 and CDR2 from the germline V gene are MNHEY and SVGAGI. CDR3 in amino acids: CASSYRASGPTGELFF. CDR3 nucleotide sequence: TGTGCCAGCAGTTACCGGGCTAGCGGACCCACCGGGGAGCTGTTTTTT.

The rearrangement uses TRBV19 and TRBJ1-2; 12 bases agree with TRBD1. The CDR3 runs 18 residues. Germline V gene lookup returns CDR1 LNHDA and CDR2 SQIVND (reference sequence). With 2 bases clipped from V and 2 bases from J, the junction kept 9 bases outside the gene matches. The CDR3 DNA is TGTGCCAGTAGTATACTACCGGGACAGGGGGCGTCAAACTATGGCTACACCTTC. Translation: CASSILPGQGASNYGYTF.

This chain links TRBV5-1 with TRBJ1-5; D is ambiguous. The V end was cut by 0 bases, the J end by 0 bases, with 7 bases between. Germline V gene data show CDR1 as SGHRS and CDR2 as YFSETQ. The CDR3 totals 15 residues. The CDR3 DNA reads TGCGCCAGCAGCTTGGGGCCAACTAGCAATCAGCCCCAGCATTTT. Translation gives CASSLGPTSNQPQHF.

The CDR3 coding sequence is TGCGCCAGCAGCCAAGAGCGAGGTAGCCAGGGGGCCCTACACGAGCAGTACTTC. The encoded protein is CASSQERGSQGALHEQYF. The chain recombines TRBV4-3 with TRBJ2-7, with 8 bases matching TRBD1. Trimming at V came to 0 bases and at J to 5 bases, leaving 15 bases not matched to a gene. Germline V CDR1 and CDR2: LGHNA, YSLEER. This CDR3 is 18 amino acids long.

The V call is TRBV7-6, the J call TRBJ2-1, with 11 bases lining up with TRBD2. The CDR3 loop spans 17 amino acids. Losses at the gene ends were 5 bases for V and 8 bases for J; bases not matched to a gene: 14. In germline, CDR1 is SGHVS, CDR2 FNYEAQ. CDR3 sequence: CASSPYHSSGGPDEQFF. The CDR3 DNA sequence: TGTGCCAGCAGCCCGTACCACTCTAGCGGGGGGCCGGATGAGCAGTTCTTC.

The chain joins TRBV29-1 to TRBJ2-4; possibly TRBD1 for D (5 bases). There are 13 residues in the CDR3. The ends were cut back, 2 bases at V and 9 bases at J, with 14 bases in the middle. Germline V gene sequence: CDR1 SQVTM, CDR2 ANQGSEA. This CDR3 is CSVEPAGIRIQYF. CDR3 DNA: TGCAGCGTTGAACCGGCAGGGATCCGCATTCAGTACTTC.

This rearrangement joins TRBV5-1 to TRBJ2-7, with TRBD1 matching over 8 bases. The CDR3 loop spans 13 amino acids. Germline CDR1 is SGHRS and CDR2 is YFSETQ. The V gene end was trimmed by 4 bases and the J gene end by 4 bases; junction bases not matched to a gene: 4. The CDR3 nucleotides read TGCGCCAGCAGCCCAGGGGGCGGGTACGAGCAGTACTTC. Translating gives CASSPGGGYEQYF.

The gene calls are TRBV6-5 and TRBJ1-2; possible D gene TRBD1, 6 bases. The CDR3 is made up of 13 amino acids. Germline V gives CDR1 MNHEY, CDR2 SVGAGI. V lost 5 bases, J lost 5 bases, and 12 bases lay in between. DNA of the CDR3: TGTGCCAGCAGTCGGACAGCTGCGTATGGCTACACCTTC. Protein: CASSRTAAYGYTF.